The rows below give T cell receptor beta chains drawn from one sample of a study of T-cell memory formation after mild COVID-19. TCRdb re-derived calls from the 5' RACE reads in MiXCR, one entry per CDR3 protein. Among roughly 120,000 distinct CDR3 sequences, roughly 15% were seen once, and the ten largest hold approximately 15%. The sequencing input was PBMCs or a T cell subset sorted from them (not recorded which). The origin of the receptors is an adult woman who had mild COVID-19 (a few samples of this study predate the infection). Cell type and time point are not known. Each CDR3 is given with its conserved first and last residue. D genes are given only for firm matches. Rows give clone size only sometimes, using once, few, many, or a class for an expanded clone.

TRBV5-1	TRBJ2-7	TRBD2	.	TGCGCCAGCAGCTTGGGTACTAGCGCCTACGAGCAGTACTTC	CASSLGTSAYEQYF
TRBV5-4	TRBJ2-7	.	few	TGTGCCAGCAGCTTCCCCGGGGACGAGCAGTACTTC	CASSFPGDEQYF
TRBV25-1	TRBJ1-5	.	.	TGTGCCAGCAGTGGCGGGGTCGTCCCCGATCTACAGCACCAGCATTTT	CASSGGVVPDLQHQHF
TRBV3-1	TRBJ2-3	.	few	TGTGCCAGCAGCCAAGATCGGGTCCGTGATACGCAGTATTTT	CASSQDRVRDTQYF
TRBV5-1	TRBJ1-1	.	few	TGCGCCAGCAGCCCGGGTTACTCTGGGAACACTGAAGCTTTCTTT	CASSPGYSGNTEAFF
TRBV9	TRBJ1-3	TRBD1	few	TGTGCCAGCAGCGTATCTGACAGGGACTCTGGAAACACCATATATTTT	CASSVSDRDSGNTIYF
TRBV29-1	TRBJ1-1	.	many	TGCAGCGTTGAAGAGGGAGGGATGGGCACTGAAGCTTTCTTT	CSVEEGGMGTEAFF
TRBV25-1	TRBJ1-2	TRBD1	few	TGTGCCAGCAGTGAAGGGGTGAGGACAGGGGGCGCCCATGGCTACACCTTC	CASSEGVRTGGAHGYTF
TRBV12-3/TRBV12-4	TRBJ1-3	TRBD1	few	TGTGCCAGCAGCGTTTCGACAGGGGGCGGAAACACCATATATTTT	CASSVSTGGGNTIYF
TRBV7-3	TRBJ2-1	.	.	TGTGCCAGCAGCCCAAGGGCGCGGACTCAGAGCTCCTACAATGAGCAGTTCTTC	CASSPRARTQSSYNEQFF
TRBV7-9	TRBJ2-7	TRBD2	.	TGTGCCAGCAGCTCCCCCCCCACGTCCAGCGGGAGGCCAGGCGACGAGCAGTACTTC	CASSSPPTSSGRPGDEQYF